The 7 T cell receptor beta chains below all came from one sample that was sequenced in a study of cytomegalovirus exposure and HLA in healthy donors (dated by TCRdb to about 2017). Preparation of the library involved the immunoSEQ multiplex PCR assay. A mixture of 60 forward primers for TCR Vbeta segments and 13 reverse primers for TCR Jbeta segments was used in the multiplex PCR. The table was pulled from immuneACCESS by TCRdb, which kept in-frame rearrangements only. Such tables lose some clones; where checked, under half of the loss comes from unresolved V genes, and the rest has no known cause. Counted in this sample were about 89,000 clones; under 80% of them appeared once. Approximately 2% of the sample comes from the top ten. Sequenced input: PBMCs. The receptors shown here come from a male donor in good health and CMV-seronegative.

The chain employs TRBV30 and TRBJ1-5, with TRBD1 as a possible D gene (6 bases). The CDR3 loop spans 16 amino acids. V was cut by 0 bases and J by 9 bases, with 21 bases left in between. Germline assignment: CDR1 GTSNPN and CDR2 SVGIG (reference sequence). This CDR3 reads CAWSVTSGALQWPQHF. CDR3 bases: TGTGCCTGGAGTGTTACTTCAGGGGCTCTGCAATGGCCCCAGCATTTT.

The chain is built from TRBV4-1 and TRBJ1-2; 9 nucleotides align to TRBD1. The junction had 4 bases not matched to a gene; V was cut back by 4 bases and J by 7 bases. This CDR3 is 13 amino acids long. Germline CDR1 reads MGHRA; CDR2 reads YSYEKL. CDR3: CASSPTGGAGYTF. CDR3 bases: TGCGCCAGCAGCCCGACAGGGGGTGCTGGCTACACCTTC.

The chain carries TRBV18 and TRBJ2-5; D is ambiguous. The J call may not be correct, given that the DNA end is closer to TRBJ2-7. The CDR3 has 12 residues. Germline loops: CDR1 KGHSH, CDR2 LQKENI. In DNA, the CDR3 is TGTGCCAGCTCACCACCCGGTTACGAGCAGTACTTC. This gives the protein CASSPPGYEQYF.

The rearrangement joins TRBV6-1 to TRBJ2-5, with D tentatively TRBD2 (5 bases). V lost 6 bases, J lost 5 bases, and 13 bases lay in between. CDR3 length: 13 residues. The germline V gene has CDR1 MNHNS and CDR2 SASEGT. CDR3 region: CASSASGWETQYF. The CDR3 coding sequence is TGTGCCAGCAGCGCCTCGGGGTGGGAGACCCAGTACTTC.

CDR3 amino acids: CATSDYLSPTSTGELFF. CDR3 sequence (DNA): TGTGCCACCAGTGACTACCTATCTCCTACGTCCACCGGGGAGCTGTTTTTT. V and J are TRBV15 and TRBJ2-2, with D maybe TRBD2 (5 bases). This CDR3 is 17 amino acids long. V lost 6 bases and J 4 bases, leaving 21 bases between the germline ends. Germline CDR1 LNHNV, CDR2 YYDKDF (reference sequence).

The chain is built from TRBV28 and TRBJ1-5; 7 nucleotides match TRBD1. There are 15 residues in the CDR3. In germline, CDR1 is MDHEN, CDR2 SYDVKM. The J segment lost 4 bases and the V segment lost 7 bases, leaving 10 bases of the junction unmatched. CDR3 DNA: TGTGCCAGCACCCAGGGGGGACAGCTGAATCAGCCCCAGCATTTT. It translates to CASTQGGQLNQPQHF.

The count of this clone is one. The CDR3 DNA reads TGCAGCGCTCGTCCTACAGGGGGCGCGGAAGGCTACACCTTC. It encodes CSARPTGGAEGYTF. V is TRBV29-1 and J is TRBJ1-2, with 9 bases that match TRBD1. The CDR3 totals 14 residues. The ends lost 7 bases at V and 8 bases at J; junction bases unmatched: 14. CDR1 is SQVTM, CDR2 ANQGSEA, per germline.